This TCR beta chain was sequenced for a study of shared clonotypes between healthy human individuals. Data came from immunoSEQ multiplex PCR; TCRdb stores just in-frame clones and leaves some out. In the table there are around 2,000,000 clones, about 95% of which are singletons. Naive CD8 cells lacked CD45RO and underwent positive selection for CCR7, leaving out terminally differentiated effector memory CD45RA+ cells. From germline, CDR1 is SGHAT and CDR2 FQNNGV. This CDR3 spans 15 amino acids. Trimming left V 0 bases short and J 0 bases short, with 8 bases between. This clonotype was sampled from a man aged 18-30 years in good health. The chain uses TRBV11-2 and TRBJ1-2; TRBD1 might be the D (5 bases). Input material: naive CD8+ T cells sorted from blood. This chain's CDR3 is CASSLEGQANYGYTF. The CDR3 region has the DNA TGTGCCAGCAGCTTAGAGGGGCAGGCTAACTATGGCTACACCTTC.